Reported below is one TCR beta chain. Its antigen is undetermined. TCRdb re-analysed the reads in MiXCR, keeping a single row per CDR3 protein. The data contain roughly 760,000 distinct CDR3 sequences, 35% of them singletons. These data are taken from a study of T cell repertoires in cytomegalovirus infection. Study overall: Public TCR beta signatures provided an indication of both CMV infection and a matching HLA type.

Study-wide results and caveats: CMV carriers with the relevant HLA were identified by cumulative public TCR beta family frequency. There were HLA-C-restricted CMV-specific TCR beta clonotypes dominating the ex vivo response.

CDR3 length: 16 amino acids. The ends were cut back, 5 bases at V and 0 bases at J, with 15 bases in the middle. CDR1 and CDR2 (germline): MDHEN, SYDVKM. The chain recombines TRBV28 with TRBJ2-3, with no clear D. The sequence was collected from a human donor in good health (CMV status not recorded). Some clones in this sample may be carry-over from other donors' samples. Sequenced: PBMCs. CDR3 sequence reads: CASSAVKDRSTDTQYF. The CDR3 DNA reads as TGTGCCAGCAGTGCTGTAAAAGACCGGAGCACAGATACGCAGTATTTT. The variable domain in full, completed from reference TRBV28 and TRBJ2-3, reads DVKVTQSSRYLVKRTGEKVFLECVQDMDHENMFWYRQDPGLGLRLIYFSYDVKMKEKGDIPEGYSVSREKKERFSLILESASTNQTSMYLCASSAVKDRSTDTQYFGPGTRLTVL.